The 23 T cell receptor beta chains reported below all come from one sample, sequenced in a study of cytomegalovirus exposure and HLA in healthy donors. With 60 Vbeta and 13 Jbeta primers, the PCR was carried out. The method was immunoSEQ multiplex PCR; TCRdb's version includes in-frame clones alone and lacks a portion of them. In the table there are fewer than 50,000 clones, around three fifths of which are singletons. Sequences were obtained from PBMCs. Receptors were obtained from a man in his forties or fifties in good health and CMV-seropositive.

This clone turned up a few times. This chain links TRBV10-3 with TRBJ1-3; D is possibly TRBD1 (6 bases). Germline loops: CDR1 ENHRY, CDR2 SYGVKD. This CDR3 has 15 residues. V was clipped by 10 bases and J by 0 bases, with 16 bases between them. CDR3 nucleotide sequence: TGTGCCACCACCGCGGAACAGGGCTCTGGAAACACCATATATTTT. Its protein product is CATTAEQGSGNTIYF.

The chain has TRBV28 and TRBJ2-3; 9 bases are shared with TRBD1. The V gene's germline CDR1 is MDHEN and CDR2 SYDVKM. The CDR3 runs 16 residues. V lost 6 bases and J lost 1; bases outside the gene matches: 8. The CDR3 DNA sequence: TGTGCCAGCAGCCCCAGACAGGGGGTAGGCACAGATACGCAGTATTTT. It encodes CASSPRQGVGTDTQYF.

The rearrangement uses TRBV6-6 and TRBJ2-5, with 8 bases that match TRBD2. The end of the DNA fits TRBJ2-7 better, so the J call may be wrong. Germline CDR1 reads MNHNY; CDR2 reads SVGAGI (reference sequence). There are 16 residues in the CDR3. The CDR3 DNA sequence: TGTGCCAGCAGTTACCGAGGCGGGGGGCTTACCTACGAGCAGTACTTC. Translating it yields CASSYRGGGLTYEQYF.

About this clone itself: The junction differs from germline at one of its ends, possibly a read error. V usage is TRBV5-1 and J usage is TRBJ2-7; 10 positions agree with TRBD1. There are 15 residues in the CDR3. The germline gives CDR1 SGHRS, CDR2 YFSETQ. In DNA form, the CDR3 reads TGCGCCAGCAGTTTGGACAGGGGGAGCTCCTACGAGCAGTACTTC. Translating it yields CASSLDRGSSYEQYF.

This clone was counted between two and nine times. The chain's CDR3 is CASSENRINGYTF. In DNA form, the CDR3 reads TGTGCCAGCAGTGAAAACAGAATTAATGGCTACACCTTC. The genes are TRBV6-1 and TRBJ1-2; D unresolved. CDR1 is MNHNS and CDR2 is SASEGT in the germline V gene. The CDR3 length is 13 residues. The V gene lost 2 bases and the J gene lost 6 bases, with 10 bases spanning the gap.

The rearrangement joins TRBV4-1 to TRBJ2-1; D possibly corresponds to TRBD1 (5 bases). Trimming shortened V by 4 bases and J by 0 bases, and 10 bases separated the two germline ends. Germline V gene lookup returns CDR1 MGHRA and CDR2 YSYEKL. This CDR3 contains 15 residues. The CDR3 is CASSRDSDSYNEQFF. The DNA of the CDR3 is TGCGCCAGCAGCCGAGACAGCGACTCCTACAATGAGCAGTTCTTC.

This chain joins TRBV6-1 and TRBJ2-5, with D possibly matching TRBD2 (7 bases). The CDR3 contains 14 residues. Germline V gene sequence: CDR1 MNHNS, CDR2 SASEGT. Trimming took off 5 bases at V and 5 bases at J, with 15 bases between the two ends. CDR3 loop: CASSTGGGLETQYF. CDR3 bases: TGTGCCAGCAGTACCGGCGGGGGCCTTGAGACCCAGTACTTC.

CDR3 DNA sequence: TGTGCCAGCAGCTCTGAAAGACTAGCGGGGGGGCAAGGGTATGAGCAGTTCTTC. This translates into CASSSERLAGGQGYEQFF. The rearrangement uses TRBV11-2 and TRBJ2-1, with TRBD2 matching over 14 bases. CDR1 is SGHAT, CDR2 FQNNGV, per germline. The CDR3 contains 18 residues. J gave up 8 bases and V 4 bases, and 13 bases lay outside the gene matches.

V is TRBV5-4 and J is TRBJ2-3; 8 bases agree with TRBD2. Germline V lookup: CDR1 SGHNT, CDR2 YYREEE (reference sequence). J lost 3 bases, V lost 0 bases, and 6 bases had no gene match. This CDR3 comprises 16 residues. The CDR3 region is CASSLATRGVTDTQYF. CDR3 sequence (DNA): TGTGCCAGCAGCTTGGCCACGCGGGGGGTGACAGATACGCAGTATTTT.

The chain carries TRBV6-5 and TRBJ1-5, with 8 bases identical to TRBD1. With V trimmed by 0 bases and J by 5 bases, 3 bases remained unmatched. The CDR3 totals 15 residues. Germline loops: CDR1 MNHEY, CDR2 SVGAGI. Here the CDR3 DNA reads TGTGCCAGCAGTTACTCGACAGGGGAAGATCAGCCCCAGCATTTT. It encodes CASSYSTGEDQPQHF.

The gene calls are TRBV5-1 and TRBJ2-7, with 7 bases lining up with TRBD1. Unmatched junction bases numbered 7, after V lost 5 bases and J lost 2 bases. The CDR3 length is 14 residues. Germline V gene sequence: CDR1 SGHRS, CDR2 YFSETQ. The chain's CDR3 is CASSPDRVTYEQYF. The CDR3 region has the DNA TGCGCCAGCAGTCCAGACAGGGTTACCTACGAGCAGTACTTC. Using reference TRBV5-1 and TRBJ2-7 for the parts outside the CDR3, the full variable domain is KAGVTQTPRYLIKTRGQQVTLSCSPISGHRSVSWYQQTPGQGLQFLFEYFSETQRNKGNFPGRFSGRQFSNSRSEMNVSTLELGDSALYLCASSPDRVTYEQYFGPGTRLTVT.

This chain connects TRBV6-5 to TRBJ2-3, with a tentative D call TRBD2 (5 bases). The CDR3 contains 13 residues. CDR1 MNHEY and CDR2 SVGAGI come from the germline V gene. The V gene lost 10 bases and the J gene lost 5 bases, with 16 bases spanning the gap. This CDR3 is CATTSPPGDTQYF. The CDR3 DNA sequence: TGTGCCACCACTAGTCCGCCGGGAGATACGCAGTATTTT.

CDR3 amino acids: CASSRTGGGYGYTF. The CDR3 DNA follows: TGTGCCAGCAGTCGGACAGGGGGCGGCTATGGCTACACCTTC. The rearrangement uses TRBV4-2 and TRBJ1-2; 11 nucleotides agree with TRBD1. J was trimmed by 4 bases and V by 6 bases; bases with no gene match: 4. The CDR3 runs 14 residues. Germline V gene sequence: CDR1 LGHNA, CDR2 YNFKEQ.

The chain employs TRBV5-1 and TRBJ2-7; perhaps TRBD1 as D (6 bases). This CDR3 has 14 amino acids. From germline, CDR1 is SGHRS and CDR2 YFSETQ. Deletions cut 4 bases from V and 6 bases from J, with 17 bases between. Written as DNA, the CDR3 is TGCGCCAGCAGCCCCTGGGGGCCGTCGGGCGAGCAGTACTTC. It is translated as CASSPWGPSGEQYF.

This clone was seen more than once but under ten times. The V call is TRBV9, the J call TRBJ1-6, with a possible D match to TRBD1 (5 bases). V lost 3 bases to trimming and J lost 13 bases, with 20 bases between them. CDR3 length equals 15 residues. Germline CDR1 and CDR2: SGDLS and YYNGEE. In DNA, the CDR3 is TGTGCCAGCAGCGCCACGGGGGAGAGGGGCGTGCCCCTCCACTTT. This translates into CASSATGERGVPLHF.

The rearrangement uses TRBV6-4 and TRBJ1-6; perhaps TRBD1 as D (6 bases). The CDR3 has 18 residues. Germline assignment: CDR1 MRHNA and CDR2 SNTAGT. Trimming took off 6 bases at V and 0 bases at J, with 18 bases between the two ends. The CDR3 coding sequence is TGTGCCAGCAGAGATGGGACACCCTCGAGCTCCTATAATTCACCCCTCCACTTT. Protein sequence: CASRDGTPSSSYNSPLHF.

This clone occurred a few times. The CDR3 loop is CASRPPGRGKAFF. The CDR3 region has the DNA TGTGCCAGCAGACCCCCCGGCCGGGGAAAAGCTTTCTTT. The genes are TRBV7-2 and TRBJ1-1; D is unresolved. Germline V gene sequence: CDR1 SGHTA, CDR2 FQGNSA. CDR3 length equals 13 residues. V lost 6 bases to trimming and J lost 9 bases, with 17 bases between them.

The chain couples TRBV6-5 to TRBJ2-3; a weak D match, TRBD2 (5 bases). CDR3 length: 14 residues. Trimming pared 2 bases from V and 2 bases from J, leaving 8 bases between. Germline V gives CDR1 MNHEY, CDR2 SVGAGI. In DNA, the CDR3 is TGTGCCAGCAGTTACGAGGGATTCACAGATACGCAGTATTTT. It codes for CASSYEGFTDTQYF.

This clone has a handful of counts. The gene calls are TRBV6-5 and TRBJ1-2, with 8 bases lining up with TRBD1. The CDR3 has 14 residues. The ends lost 6 bases at V and 3 bases at J; junction bases unmatched: 6. The germline CDR1 and CDR2 sequences are MNHEY and SVGAGI. The CDR3 nucleotides are TGTGCCAGCAGCGCAGGGGGCGTAGACTATGGCTACACCTTC. It yields the protein CASSAGGVDYGYTF.

J is TRBJ2-7 and V is TRBV18; TRBD1 matches 7 bases. The length of the CDR3 is 14 residues. Germline values: CDR1 KGHSH, CDR2 LQKENI. V was clipped by 3 bases and J by 6 bases; unmatched bases: 8. The CDR3 DNA follows: TGTGCCAGCTCACCGACAGGGATCGGGCTCGAGCAGTACTTC. This gives the protein CASSPTGIGLEQYF.

In this sample, this clone turned up a few times. This chain connects TRBV19 to TRBJ2-6; D unclear. This CDR3 comprises 14 residues. V lost 4 bases to trimming and J lost 2 bases, with 6 bases between them. CDR1 and CDR2 (germline): LNHDA, SQIVND (reference sequence). The CDR3 here is CASSKTTGANVLTF. In DNA form, the CDR3 reads TGTGCCAGTAGTAAGACAACTGGGGCCAACGTCCTGACTTTC.

The rearrangement links TRBV29-1 to TRBJ2-2, with D tentatively TRBD2 (7 bases). V was pared by 6 bases and J by 0 bases, with 29 bases between. Germline values: CDR1 SQVTM, CDR2 ANQGSEA. The CDR3 sequence is 20 residues long. CDR3 bases: TGCAGCGTCTTGGGGGGGGCCGTAGTGCGGGGGCACGCGAACACCGGGGAGCTGTTTTTT. Translation gives CSVLGGAVVRGHANTGELFF.

The chain employs TRBV11-2 and TRBJ1-2, with D possibly matching TRBD1 (5 bases). The CDR3 contains 15 residues. Per the germline V gene, CDR1 is SGHAT and CDR2 is FQNNGV. V lost 0 bases and J 5 bases, leaving 13 bases between the germline ends. CDR3 protein: CASSLDQQGWYGYTF. In DNA form, the CDR3 reads TGTGCCAGCAGCTTAGATCAGCAGGGCTGGTATGGCTACACCTTC.